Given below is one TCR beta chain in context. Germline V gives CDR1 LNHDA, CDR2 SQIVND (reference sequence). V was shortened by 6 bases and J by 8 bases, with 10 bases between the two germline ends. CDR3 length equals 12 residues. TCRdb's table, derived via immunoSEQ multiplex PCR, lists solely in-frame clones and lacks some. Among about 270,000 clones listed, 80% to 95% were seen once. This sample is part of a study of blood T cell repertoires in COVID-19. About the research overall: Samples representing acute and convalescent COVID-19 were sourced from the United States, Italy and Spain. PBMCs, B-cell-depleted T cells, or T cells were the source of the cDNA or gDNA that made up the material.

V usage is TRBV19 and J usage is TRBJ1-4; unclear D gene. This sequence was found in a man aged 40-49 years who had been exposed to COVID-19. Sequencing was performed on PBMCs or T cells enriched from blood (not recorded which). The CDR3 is CASSQASEKLFF. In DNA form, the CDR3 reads TGTGCCAGTAGCCAGGCGTCCGAAAAACTGTTTTTT. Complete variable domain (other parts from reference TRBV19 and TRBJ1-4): DGGITQSPKYLFRKEGQNVTLSCEQNLNHDAMYWYRQDPGQGLRLIYYSQIVNDFQKGDIAEGYSVSREKKESFPLTVTSAQKNPTAFYLCASSQASEKLFFGSGTQLSVL.